A selection of T cell receptor beta chains follows, all from one sample in a study of shared clonotypes between healthy human individuals. Generated by immunoSEQ multiplex PCR, the TCRdb table keeps only in-frame clones and is missing some. The sample lists some 2 million clones; roughly 95% were seen once. Sequenced material: naive CD4+ T cells sorted from blood. These receptors came from a man aged 18 to 29 in good health. The CDR3 runs from the conserved cysteine through the conserved F or W. The D gene is left open where the match is weak. Clone size is shown for a subset of rows, as once, few, many or a class of expanded clone.

>NA|NA|TRBV6-5|TRBJ2-3
TGTGCCAGCAGTTACGGGAATTATTGGTATTTT
CASSYGNYWYF
>NA|NA|TRBV7-3|TRBJ2-2
TGTGCCAGCAGCTTAGGGAGCACCGGGGAGCTGTTTTTT
CASSLGSTGELFF
>NA|NA|TRBV11-2|TRBJ2-7
TGTGCCAGCAGCTTCAGGGGTGGCTACGAGCAGTACTTC
CASSFRGGYEQYF
>NA|NA|TRBV5-1|TRBJ1-3
TGCGCCAGCAGCTTGGCCTTGGGAGGAGCTTCTGGAAACACCATATATTTT
CASSLALGGASGNTIYF
>NA|NA|TRBV28|TRBJ1-5
TGTGCCAGCAGTTTAATGGTAGGGGAGGTTGTGTGGGATCAGCCCCAGCATTTT
CASSLMVGEVVWDQPQHF
>NA|NA|TRBV19|TRBJ1-5
TGTGCCAGTAGTTCGGAGTATAGCAATCAGCCCCAGCATTTT
CASSSEYSNQPQHF
>NA|NA|TRBV5-4|TRBJ1-1
TGTGCCACCGGCCCGGTATGGGCTGAAGCTTTCTTT
CATGPVWAEAFF
>NA|NA|TRBV6-6|TRBJ1-4
TGTGCCAGCAGAACGGGAAGGACTAATGAAAAACTGTTTTTT
CASRTGRTNEKLFF
>NA|NA|TRBV15|TRBJ2-7
TGTGCCACCAGCAGAGAAAACAGGGCCTACGAGCAGTACTTC
CATSRENRAYEQYF
>NA|NA|TRBV4-1|TRBJ1-2
TGCGCCAGCAGCCAAGATCCAGGGGTGAGCTATGGCCACACCTTC
CASSQDPGVSYGHTF
>NA|NA|TRBV10-1|TRBJ2-7
TGCGCCAGCAGTGAGTCCTCGGGCGCCTACGAGCAGTACTTC
CASSESSGAYEQYF
>few|TRBD2|TRBV19|TRBJ2-2
TGTGCCAGTAAAGCCAGCGGGATAAACACCGGGGAGCTGTTTTTT
CASKASGINTGELFF
>NA|TRBD1|TRBV18|TRBJ1-5
TGTGCCAGCTCAGGGGGGACAGGGCAAAATCAGCCCCAGCATTTT
CASSGGTGQNQPQHF
>NA|NA|TRBV28|TRBJ2-7
TGTGCCAGCAGGGGGGCCGGGACAAAGCTCGAGCAGTACTTC
CASRGAGTKLEQYF
>NA|TRBD2|TRBV4-1|TRBJ2-1
TGCGCCAGCAGCCTCGGGACTAAATACAATGAGCAGTTCTTC
CASSLGTKYNEQFF
>NA|TRBD1|TRBV19|TRBJ1-1
TGTGCCAGTAGTTTCGGGACAGGGACCGGTGACACTGAAGCTTTCTTT
CASSFGTGTGDTEAFF
>NA|NA|TRBV18|TRBJ2-3
TGTGCCAGCTCACCCGGGACTGCTAGCACAGATACGCAGTATTTT
CASSPGTASTDTQYF
>NA|NA|TRBV19|TRBJ2-7
TGTGTCCCACTCTTAGGGAGGATCTCCTACGAGCAGTACTTC
CVPLLGRISYEQYF
>NA|NA|TRBV7-9|TRBJ2-3
TGTGCCAGCAGCGTACAACAGGATACGCAGTATTTT
CASSVQQDTQYF
>NA|NA|TRBV29-1|TRBJ1-2
TGCAGCGTTGATCCACAGGGTCAAAATGGCTACACCTTC
CSVDPQGQNGYTF
>NA|NA|TRBV5-4|TRBJ1-2
TGTGCCAGCAGCCCCGGGGGGGCAGAATTAAGCCTTTTATTTGGCTACACCTTC
CASSPGGAELSLLFGYTF
>NA|NA|TRBV6-5|TRBJ2-1
TGTGCCAGCAGTTACTCGATATTTGGTACGCAGTTCTTC
CASSYSIFGTQFF
>NA|NA|TRBV30|TRBJ1-1
TGTGCCTGGAGTGTAAGCGGGTTGGTTTTCTTT
CAWSVSGLVFF
>NA|NA|TRBV9|TRBJ2-1
TGTGCCAGCAGCGTATCAGCCGCTAGCGAGGGACGGGAGCAGTTCTTC
CASSVSAASEGREQFF
>NA|TRBD2|TRBV11-3|TRBJ2-1
TGTGCCAGCAGCTCTGCGGGAGTCGACAAGAATGAGCAGTTCTTC
CASSSAGVDKNEQFF
>NA|TRBD1|TRBV6-1|TRBJ1-1
TGTGCCAGCAGTACCAGGGGGATAAGGACTGAAGCTTTCTTT
CASSTRGIRTEAFF
>NA|TRBD1|TRBV7-2|TRBJ1-2
TGTGCCAGCAGCTTACCTCGACAGGGGTCAGCCCCCTATGGCTACACCTTC
CASSLPRQGSAPYGYTF
>NA|NA|TRBV7-9|TRBJ1-4
TGTGCCAGCAGCTTAGTGGACAGATGGGCAACTAATGAAAAACTGTTTTTT
CASSLVDRWATNEKLFF
>NA|NA|TRBV7-9|TRBJ1-3
TGTGCCAGCAGCCCCTCGGGGAGGATCGGAAACACCATATATTTT
CASSPSGRIGNTIYF
>NA|TRBD2|TRBV10-3|TRBJ2-1
TGTGCCATCAGTGAGTCCGGACTAGCGGGGTCCTACAATGAGCAGTTCTTC
CAISESGLAGSYNEQFF
>NA|NA|TRBV5-8|TRBJ2-4
TGTGCCAGCAGCTCCTACAGGGTCTTAGCCAAAAACATTCAGTACTTC
CASSSYRVLAKNIQYF
>NA|TRBD1|TRBV7-4|TRBJ2-1
TGTGCCAGCAGCTCACCTAGGGGGCCCTCCTACAATGAGCAGTTCTTC
CASSSPRGPSYNEQFF
>few|TRBD2|TRBV7-2|TRBJ2-5
TGTGCCAGCAGGCTTGGGACGCCCGGGGGGGAGACCCAGTACTTC
CASRLGTPGGETQYF
>once|TRBD1|TRBV5-5|TRBJ2-3
TGTGCCAGCAGCCCAGGACAGGGGAGGACAGATACGCAGTATTTT
CASSPGQGRTDTQYF
>NA|NA|TRBV4-3|TRBJ1-2
TGCGCCAGCAGCCAACAGGGCCCCTATGGCTACACCTTC
CASSQQGPYGYTF
>NA|NA|TRBV11-3|TRBJ2-2
TGTGCCAGCAGCTTAGGGACACCCGGGGAGCTGTTTTTT
CASSLGTPGELFF
>NA|TRBD2|TRBV30|TRBJ2-3
TGTGCCTGGAGATCCCAGCGGGGGACAGATACGCAGTATTTT
CAWRSQRGTDTQYF
>NA|NA|TRBV2|TRBJ2-6
TGTGCCAGCGGCTGGGGAATTCCCGCTGGGGCCAACGTCCTGACTTTC
CASGWGIPAGANVLTF
>NA|NA|TRBV30|TRBJ2-1
TGTGCCTGGAGCATCAGCAGGAACAATGAGCAGTTCTTC
CAWSISRNNEQFF
>NA|NA|TRBV6-5|TRBJ2-2
TGTGCCAGCAGTCGTGGACAATCCGGGGAGCTGTTTTTT
CASSRGQSGELFF
>NA|TRBD1|TRBV11-2|TRBJ1-1
TGTGCCAGCAGCGTGGGACAGGGATTGCTGGCTTTCTTT
CASSVGQGLLAFF
>NA|NA|TRBV28|TRBJ2-5
TGTGCCAGCAGTTTAATCTCTGGCGGGACCCGAGGGGCCCAGTACTTC
CASSLISGGTRGAQYF
>NA|NA|TRBV18|TRBJ2-7
TGTGCCAGCTCATACCCCAGGGCGGGGATCTACGAGCAGTACTTC
CASSYPRAGIYEQYF
>NA|NA|TRBV10-3|TRBJ1-2
TGTGCCATCAGAGCCGGGACATTAGGCGACTATGGCTACACCTTC
CAIRAGTLGDYGYTF
>NA|NA|TRBV10-3|TRBJ1-3
TGTGCCATCAGTGAGTCGCAGGGGACTGGAAACACCATATATTTT
CAISESQGTGNTIYF
>NA|TRBD2|TRBV13|TRBJ2-3
TGTGCCAGCAGCCTTCAGCGGGGGGGCACAGATACGCAGTATTTT
CASSLQRGGTDTQYF
>NA|NA|TRBV10-1|TRBJ2-2
TGCGCCAGCAGTGAACCCACCGGGGAGCTGTTTTTT
CASSEPTGELFF
>NA|TRBD1|TRBV5-1|TRBJ2-7
TGCGTCAGCAGCCCGGGATGGGTTTTGGGACAGGCGATAGTTTGGCACTTC
CVSSPGWVLGQAIVWHF
>NA|NA|TRBV4-2|TRBJ1-1
TGTGCCAGCAGCCAAGGACAAACGTACACTGAAGCTTTCTTT
CASSQGQTYTEAFF
>NA|NA|TRBV6-5|TRBJ1-1
TGTGCCAGCATGAGGACAAAGAACACTGAAGCTTTCTTT
CASMRTKNTEAFF
>NA|TRBD1|TRBV4-2|TRBJ2-5
TGTGCCAGCAGCCAGGGGGACAGGGACGGAGAGACCCAGTACTTC
CASSQGDRDGETQYF
>NA|TRBD1|TRBV5-1|TRBJ2-7
TGCGCCAGCAGCCCTGGGCAGGGGGCCTACGAGCAGTACTTC
CASSPGQGAYEQYF